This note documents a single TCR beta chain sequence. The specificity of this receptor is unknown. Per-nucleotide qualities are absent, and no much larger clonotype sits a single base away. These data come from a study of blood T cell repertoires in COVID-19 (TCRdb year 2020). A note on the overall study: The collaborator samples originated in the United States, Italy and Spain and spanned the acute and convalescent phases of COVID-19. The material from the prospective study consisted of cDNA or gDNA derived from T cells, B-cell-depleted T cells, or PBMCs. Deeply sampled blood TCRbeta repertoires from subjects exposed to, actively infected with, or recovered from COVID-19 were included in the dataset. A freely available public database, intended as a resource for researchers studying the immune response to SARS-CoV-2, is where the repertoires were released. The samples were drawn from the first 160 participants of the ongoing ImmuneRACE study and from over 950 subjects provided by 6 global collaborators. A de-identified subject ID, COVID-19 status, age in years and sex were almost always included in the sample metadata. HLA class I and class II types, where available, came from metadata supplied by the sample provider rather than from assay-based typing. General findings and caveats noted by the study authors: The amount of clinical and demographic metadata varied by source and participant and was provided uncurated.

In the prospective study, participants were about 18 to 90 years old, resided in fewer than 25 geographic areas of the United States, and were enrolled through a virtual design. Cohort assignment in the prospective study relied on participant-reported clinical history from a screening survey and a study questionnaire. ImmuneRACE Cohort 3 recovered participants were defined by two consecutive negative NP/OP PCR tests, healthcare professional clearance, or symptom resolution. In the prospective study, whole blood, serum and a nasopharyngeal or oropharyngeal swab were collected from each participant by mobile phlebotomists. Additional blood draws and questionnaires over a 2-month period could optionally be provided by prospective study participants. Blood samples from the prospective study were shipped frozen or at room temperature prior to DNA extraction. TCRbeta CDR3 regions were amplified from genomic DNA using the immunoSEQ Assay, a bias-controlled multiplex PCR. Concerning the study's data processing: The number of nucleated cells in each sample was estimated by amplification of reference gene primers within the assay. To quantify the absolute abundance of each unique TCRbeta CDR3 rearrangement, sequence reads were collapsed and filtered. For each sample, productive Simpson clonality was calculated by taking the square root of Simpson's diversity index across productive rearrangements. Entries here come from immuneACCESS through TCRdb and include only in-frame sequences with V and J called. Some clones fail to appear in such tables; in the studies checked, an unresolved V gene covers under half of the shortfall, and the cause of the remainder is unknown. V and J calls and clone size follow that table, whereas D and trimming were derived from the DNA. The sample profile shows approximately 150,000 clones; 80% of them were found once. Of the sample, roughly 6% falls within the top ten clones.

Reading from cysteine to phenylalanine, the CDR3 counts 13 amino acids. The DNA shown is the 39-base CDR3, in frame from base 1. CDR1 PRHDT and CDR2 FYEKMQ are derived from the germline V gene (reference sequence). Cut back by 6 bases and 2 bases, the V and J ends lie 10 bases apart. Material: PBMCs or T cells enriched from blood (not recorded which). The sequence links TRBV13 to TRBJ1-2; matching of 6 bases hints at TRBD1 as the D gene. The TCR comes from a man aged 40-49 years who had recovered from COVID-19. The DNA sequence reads TGTGCCAGCAGAAAGCAGGGGAACTATGGCTACACCTTC. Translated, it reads CASRKQGNYGYTF.